This passage covers 18 T cell receptor beta chains from one sample sequenced in a study of blood T cell repertoires in COVID-19. TCRdb's copy holds only in-frame clones and misses some; the assay was immunoSEQ multiplex PCR. This table holds 15,000 to 20,000 clones, approximately 86% found once. Sequenced sample: peripheral blood. Receptor source: a man between 65 and 85 years old with acute or convalescent COVID-19.

The V gene is TRBV6-5, the J gene TRBJ2-7, with D possibly being TRBD1 (6 bases). CDR1 is MNHEY and CDR2 is SVGAGI in the germline V gene. The CDR3 is 13 amino acids. V gave up 4 bases and J gave up 2 bases, with 9 bases separating them. Here the CDR3 reads CASSFGQTYEQYF. CDR3 in DNA: TGTGCCAGCAGTTTTGGACAGACCTACGAGCAGTACTTC.

The chain couples TRBV28 to TRBJ1-1; 8 positions match TRBD1. This CDR3 is 16 amino acids long. Germline-derived CDR1 and CDR2 are MDHEN and SYDVKM. V lost 6 bases, J lost 5 bases, and 14 bases stayed unmatched. The CDR3 coding sequence is TGTGCCAGCAGCCCATCTTCCGGACAGGGAACAACTGAAGCTTTCTTT. Encoded protein: CASSPSSGQGTTEAFF.

The genes are TRBV6-5 and TRBJ2-5; 8 bases are shared with TRBD1. The CDR3 is 15 amino acids. Germline CDR1 reads MNHEY; CDR2 reads SVGAGI. V lost 4 bases to trimming and J lost 4 bases; unmatched junction nucleotides: 8. The CDR3, as DNA: TGTGCCAGCAGTTCACAGGGGGTCTTGGGAGAGACCCAGTACTTC. Translating it yields CASSSQGVLGETQYF.

The CDR3 here is CASSMDRGQPQHF. The CDR3 region has the DNA TGTGCCAGCAGTATGGACAGGGGACAGCCCCAGCATTTT. This chain connects TRBV6-5 to TRBJ1-5; 9 bases are a match to TRBD1. CDR1 is MNHEY, CDR2 SVGAGI, per germline. The CDR3 runs 13 residues. The J segment lost 7 bases and the V segment lost 5 bases, leaving 3 bases of the junction unmatched.

J is TRBJ2-3 and V is TRBV6-2 or TRBV6-3; 9 nucleotides agree with TRBD2. There are 16 residues in the CDR3. With 4 bases clipped from V and 2 bases from J, the junction kept 7 bases outside the gene matches. Germline assignment: CDR1 MNHEY and CDR2 SVGEGT. The CDR3 loop reads CASSLGLATSTDTQYF. CDR3 in DNA: TGTGCCAGCAGTTTGGGACTAGCAACCTCCACAGATACGCAGTATTTT.

This chain connects TRBV4-1 to TRBJ2-3; D ambiguous. The CDR3 runs to 13 residues. Per the germline V gene, CDR1 is MGHRA and CDR2 is YSYEKL. V shed 1 base and J shed 6 bases, with 8 bases lying between them. CDR3 amino acids: CASSQGQPDTQYF. Here the CDR3 DNA reads TGCGCCAGCAGCCAAGGACAACCGGATACGCAGTATTTT.

This chain connects TRBV3-1 (or the pseudogene TRBV3-2) to TRBJ1-6; 7 nucleotides line up with TRBD1. This CDR3 comprises 18 residues. CDR1 LGHDT and CDR2 YNNKEL come from the germline V gene (reference sequence). The junction had 9 bases not matched to a gene; V was cut back by 4 bases and J by 0 bases. CDR3 sequence reads: CASSRAQGWRSYNSPLHF. CDR3 nucleotide sequence: TGTGCCAGCAGCCGAGCACAGGGGTGGCGCTCCTATAATTCACCCCTCCACTTT.

V gene TRBV28 combines with J gene TRBJ1-1, with D possibly TRBD1 on 5 matching bases. This CDR3 is 12 amino acids long. V was pared by 1 base and J by 8 bases, with 8 bases between. Germline CDR1 is MDHEN and CDR2 is SYDVKM. The CDR3 region is CASSLFNREAFF. The CDR3 DNA follows: TGTGCCAGCAGTTTATTTAACAGGGAAGCTTTCTTT.

The V gene is TRBV5-1, the J gene TRBJ1-1, with D possibly TRBD1 on 5 matching bases. The length of the CDR3 is 14 residues. Trimming left V 4 bases short and J 2 bases short, with 12 bases between. CDR1 and CDR2 from the germline V gene are SGHRS and YFSETQ. The CDR3 region is CASSPQGVNTEAFF. In DNA, the CDR3 is TGCGCCAGCAGCCCCCAAGGGGTAAACACTGAAGCTTTCTTT. Combining the CDR3 with reference TRBV5-1 and TRBJ1-1 gives the whole variable domain KAGVTQTPRYLIKTRGQQVTLSCSPISGHRSVSWYQQTPGQGLQFLFEYFSETQRNKGNFPGRFSGRQFSNSRSEMNVSTLELGDSALYLCASSPQGVNTEAFFGQGTRLTVV.

This clone occurred once. The chain has TRBV28 and TRBJ1-4; TRBD1 is a possible D gene (5 bases). The CDR3 consists of 14 residues. The V end lost 4 bases, the J end lost 7 bases, and 13 bases lay between the germline ends. Germline lookup yields CDR1 MDHEN and CDR2 SYDVKM. The CDR3 coding sequence is TGTGCCAGCAGTTCACAGGCCCGCGGTGAAAAACTGTTTTTT. Amino acids: CASSSQARGEKLFF.

This chain joins TRBV15 and TRBJ1-3; D not resolved. Trimming shortened V by 6 bases and J by 5 bases, and 17 bases separated the two germline ends. The length of the CDR3 is 15 residues. Germline CDR1 and CDR2: LNHNV and YYDKDF (reference sequence). CDR3 sequence reads: CATRREGSNRNTIYF. For the CDR3, the DNA is TGTGCCACCAGAAGGGAGGGATCCAACAGAAACACCATATATTTT.

The CDR3 sequence is CASSLGFPSAVSETQYF. CDR3 sequence (DNA): TGTGCCAGCAGCTTAGGATTCCCTAGCGCCGTCTCAGAGACCCAGTACTTC. The V and J genes are TRBV7-2 and TRBJ2-5, with D possibly matching TRBD2 (6 bases). V shed 1 base and J shed 4 bases, with 19 bases lying between them. The CDR3 consists of 17 residues. The germline CDR1 and CDR2 sequences are SGHTA and FQGNSA.

V usage is TRBV7-2 and J usage is TRBJ2-1; D possibly corresponds to TRBD2 (5 bases). The CDR3 covers 16 residues. CDR1 and CDR2 (germline): SGHTA, FQGNSA. V lost 5 bases and J 5 bases, leaving 19 bases between the germline ends. The CDR3 protein is CASSPIRGSRNNEQFF. The CDR3 nucleotides read TGTGCCAGCAGCCCCATTAGAGGGAGTAGAAACAATGAGCAGTTCTTC.

The V and J genes are TRBV5-1 and TRBJ2-1, with 10 bases fitting TRBD2. This CDR3 spans 16 amino acids. CDR1 and CDR2 from the germline V gene are SGHRS and YFSETQ. Trimming took 6 bases from V and 7 from J; bases not matched to a gene: 13. The CDR3 sequence: CASTLLASGSWNEQFF. The CDR3 bases are TGCGCCAGCACCCTTCTGGCTAGCGGGAGTTGGAATGAGCAGTTCTTC.

The V and J genes are TRBV30 and TRBJ2-7, with 13 bases that match TRBD2. V trimming: 0 bases; J trimming: 5 bases; junction bases outside the gene matches: 7. The CDR3 extends over 16 amino acids. Germline-derived CDR1 and CDR2 are GTSNPN and SVGIG (reference sequence). The CDR3 DNA reads as TGTGCCTGGAGTGTACTAGGACTAGCGGGAGTTAACGAGCAGTACTTC. Translated, it gives CAWSVLGLAGVNEQYF.

The V call is TRBV7-8, the J call TRBJ1-1, with D perhaps matching TRBD1 (6 bases). The germline V gene has CDR1 SGHVS and CDR2 FQNEAQ. The length of the CDR3 is 16 residues. Trimming pared 5 bases from V and 1 base from J, leaving 17 bases between. The CDR3: CASSLEWTVRNTEAFF. The CDR3 DNA reads TGTGCCAGCAGCCTCGAATGGACAGTTAGGAACACTGAAGCTTTCTTT.

The chain recombines TRBV5-5 with TRBJ1-1; the D is unclear. Germline V lookup: CDR1 SGHKS, CDR2 YYEKEE (reference sequence). The CDR3 has 12 residues. V lost 2 bases, J lost 1 base, and 3 bases lay in between. CDR3 DNA sequence: TGTGCCAGCAGCTTCGGGAACACTGAAGCTTTCTTT. The encoded protein is CASSFGNTEAFF.

The J gene is TRBJ1-6, the V gene TRBV18; TRBD1 aligns across 9 bases. Germline V gives CDR1 KGHSH, CDR2 LQKENI. V lost 3 bases to trimming and J lost 8 bases; unmatched junction nucleotides: 2. This CDR3 has 14 residues. CDR3 DNA sequence: TGTGCCAGCTCACCGGACAGGGGCGATTCACCCCTCCACTTT. It codes for CASSPDRGDSPLHF.